This T cell receptor beta chain was identified during a study of T cells in localized non-small cell lung cancer. Whole-study findings and limits: Greater T cell density in blood accompanied longer overall survival. A median about 54 of the top 100 tumor clones appeared in adjacent lung. Uninvolved neighboring lung showed the greatest T cell clonality, exceeding tumor. Because researchers sequenced only one region of the tumor, heterogeneity is still possible.

Produced via immunoSEQ multiplex PCR; TCRdb's table is partial and in-frame only. The repertoire has approximately 31,000 clones, approximately 90% of them found once; the top ten carry around a sixth. In regard to this clone: The antigen is unknown.

The input for sequencing was peripheral blood mononuclear cells, taken before any cancer treatment. This receptor was identified in a man aged 35-75 years with stage III lung adenocarcinoma.

This CDR3 reads CASSLRINLAGSSYNEQFF. The CDR3, as DNA: TGCGCCAGCAGCCTGAGGATAAACCTAGCGGGAAGCTCCTACAATGAGCAGTTCTTC. The chain has TRBV5-1 and TRBJ2-1; TRBD2 aligns across 9 bases. The CDR3 extends over 19 amino acids. CDR1 is SGHRS and CDR2 is YFSETQ in the germline V gene. Trimming removed 4 bases from V and 0 bases from J; junction bases left unmatched: 14.